Sequencing of this T cell receptor (beta chain) was carried out in a study of vaccination effects on CD4 cells after COVID-19. Germline CDR1 and CDR2: SGHNT and YENEEA. The CDR3 length is 17 residues. J lost 4 bases, V lost 3 bases, and 9 bases had no gene match. About this clone: Its antigen is currently unknown.

Study-level results: Clones that were induced by infection or by vaccine showed marked contraction late after vaccination.

The assay was immunoSEQ multiplex PCR, and TCRdb's table has in-frame clones only and misses some. The sample holds more than 15,000 clones; over 65% are singletons and the top ten take approximately 20%. With the ViraFEST assay, the study expanded antigen-specific CD4+ T cells using viral peptide pools, then sequenced them. Following an approximately 10-day culture, CD4+ T cells were purified. This person's SARS-CoV-2 infection, confirmed by PCR, occurred between March and December 2020. Vaccine administered to participants consisted of two doses of either BNT162b2 or mRNA-1273. Cultures of a few million PBMC per well contained 10 IU/ml IL-2 plus 10 ug/ml peptides. At days 3 and 7, half of the medium was exchanged for IL-2 medium.

The sequence derives from a human donor who had a prior SARS-CoV-2 infection. This material consisted of CD4+ T cells from PBMCs cultured with SARS-CoV-2 spike peptides, taken after COVID-19 vaccination. The rearrangement joins TRBV11-3 to TRBJ2-7; 13 nucleotides line up with TRBD2. DNA for the CDR3: TGTGCCAGCAGCTTGCGGACTAGCGGGAGTGTAGGTTACGAGCAGTACTTC. This sequence encodes CASSLRTSGSVGYEQYF.